This T cell receptor beta chain was found in a study of monozygotic twins with cystic fibrosis. The study, taken as a whole, reports: Nucleotide-identical clonotype sharing was significantly higher within monozygotic CF twin pairs than between unrelated CF individuals. Clonality was generally low (median about 0.0097), higher in the most severe patients.

Regarding this clone: What it binds is not known.

Trimming took 0 bases from V and 9 from J, leaving 21 bases between them. CDR1 is LNHNV and CDR2 is YYDKDF in the germline V gene (reference sequence). There are 17 residues in the CDR3. Repertoires were generated with immunoSEQ multiplex PCR, while TCRdb's copy carries only in-frame clones and drops some. The profile shows some 20,000 clones, around nine tenths of them singletons. The TCR was taken from a woman aged 25 to 39 with cystic fibrosis. The sample taken for sequencing was blood. The chain is built from TRBV15 and TRBJ2-1; TRBD1 might be the D (5 bases). CDR3 sequence reads: CATSRDLVNRHIGEQFF. CDR3 DNA: TGTGCCACCAGCAGAGATCTCGTTAACAGGCATATTGGTGAGCAGTTCTTC. Variable domain in full (rest from reference TRBV15 and TRBJ2-1): DAMVIQNPRYQVTQFGKPVTLSCSQTLNHNVMYWYQQKSSQAPKLLFHYYDKDFNNEADTPDNFQSRRPNTSFCFLDIRSPGLGDTAMYLCATSRDLVNRHIGEQFFGPGTRLTVL.